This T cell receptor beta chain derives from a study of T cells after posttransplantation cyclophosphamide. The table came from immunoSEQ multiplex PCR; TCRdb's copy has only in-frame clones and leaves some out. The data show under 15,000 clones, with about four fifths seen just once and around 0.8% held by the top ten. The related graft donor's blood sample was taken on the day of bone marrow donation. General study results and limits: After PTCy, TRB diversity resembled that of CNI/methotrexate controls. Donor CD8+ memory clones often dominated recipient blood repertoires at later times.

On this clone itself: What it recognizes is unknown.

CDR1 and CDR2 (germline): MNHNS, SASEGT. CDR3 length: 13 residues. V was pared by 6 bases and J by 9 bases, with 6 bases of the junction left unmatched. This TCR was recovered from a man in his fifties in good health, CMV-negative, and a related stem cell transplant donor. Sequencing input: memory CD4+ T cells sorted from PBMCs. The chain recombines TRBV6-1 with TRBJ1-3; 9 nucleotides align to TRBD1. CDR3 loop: CASREGQGGTIYF. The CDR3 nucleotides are TGTGCCAGCAGGGAGGGACAGGGAGGCACCATATATTTT.